This TCR beta chain was profiled in a study of chemoradiotherapy in HPV16-positive cancers. Germline V lookup: CDR1 LNHDA, CDR2 SQIVND (reference sequence). CDR3 length: 15 residues. The V end was cut by 1 base, the J end by 2 bases, with 11 bases between. Generated by immunoSEQ multiplex PCR, the TCRdb table keeps only in-frame clones and is missing some. The repertoire holds 12,000 or so clones, 70% to 90% seen once, with 5.5% to 7.5% in the top ten. Sequenced here: blood, sampled from a patient who underwent chemoradiotherapy. The clonotype was recovered from a human donor with HPV-associated anogenital cancer. The chain is built from TRBV19 and TRBJ2-5; D gene ambiguous. This CDR3 reads CASSIADARQETQYF. CDR3 in DNA: TGTGCCAGTAGTATAGCGGACGCCCGACAAGAGACCCAGTACTTC.